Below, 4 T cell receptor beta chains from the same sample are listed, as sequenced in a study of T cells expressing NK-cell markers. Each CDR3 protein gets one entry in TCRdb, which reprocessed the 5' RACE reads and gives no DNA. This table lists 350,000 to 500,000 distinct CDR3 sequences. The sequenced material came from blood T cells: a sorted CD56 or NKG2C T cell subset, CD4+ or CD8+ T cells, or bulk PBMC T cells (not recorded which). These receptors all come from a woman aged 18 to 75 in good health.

The CDR3 protein is CATSVTFGRPDTQYF. The chain has TRBV15 and TRBJ2-3. The germline CDR1 and CDR2 sequences are LNHNV and YYDKDF (reference sequence). The CDR3 sequence is 15 residues long.

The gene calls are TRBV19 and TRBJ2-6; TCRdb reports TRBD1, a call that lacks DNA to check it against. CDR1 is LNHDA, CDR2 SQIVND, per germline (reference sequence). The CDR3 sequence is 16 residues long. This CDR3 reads CASSKGGRSGANVLTF.

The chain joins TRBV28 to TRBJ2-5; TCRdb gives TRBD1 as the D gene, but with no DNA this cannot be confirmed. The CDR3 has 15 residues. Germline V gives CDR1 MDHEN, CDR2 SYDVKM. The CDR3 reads CASSLPKTGPGTQYF.

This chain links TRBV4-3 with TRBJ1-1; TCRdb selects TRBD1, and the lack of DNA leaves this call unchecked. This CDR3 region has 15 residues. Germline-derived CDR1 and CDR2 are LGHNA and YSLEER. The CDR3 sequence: CASSQEGGAGTEAFF.